Sequencing of this TCR beta chain was carried out in a study of brain metastases from non-small cell lung cancer. The V gene lost 3 bases and the J gene lost 2 bases, with 12 bases spanning the gap. Germline V gives CDR1 MNHEY, CDR2 SMNVEV (reference sequence). CDR3 length: 15 residues. Clones were sequenced by immunoSEQ multiplex PCR, and TCRdb holds only the in-frame ones, with some missing. The sample has over a thousand clones; roughly 80% are singletons. The clonotype originates from a donor aged 40 or older with non-small cell lung cancer. V gene TRBV27 combines with J gene TRBJ2-3; no clear D gene. The specimen sequenced was tumor-adjacent normal tissue. DNA of the CDR3: TGTGCCAGCAGTTTCATTGGGCCGAACACAGATACGCAGTATTTT. Its protein product is CASSFIGPNTDTQYF.